The clone carrying this TCR beta chain was recorded a few times. Germline loops: CDR1 DFQATT, CDR2 SNEGSKA (reference sequence). Trimming removed 3 bases from V and 3 bases from J; junction bases left unmatched: 7. The length of the CDR3 is 15 residues. TCRdb fed the RT-PCR reads into MiXCR, producing one record per CDR3 protein. Here the sample spans more than 550,000 distinct CDR3 sequences, approximately 15% being singletons. The sequencing input was memory CD4+ T cells from blood. V usage is TRBV20-1 and J usage is TRBJ2-3, with 9 bases aligning to TRBD1. This TCR was sampled from a female donor in good health, serving as a healthy control. CDR3 in amino acids: CSASGQGKLTDTQYF. In DNA, the CDR3 is TGCAGTGCTAGCGGACAGGGGAAACTGACAGATACGCAGTATTTT.